This TCR beta chain is drawn from a study of T cells in Graves' hyperthyroidism and ophthalmopathy (dated by TCRdb to the late 2010s). Describing the broader study: Peripheral blood samples were taken at the time of initial diagnosis, prior to any treatment. After blood sampling, hyperthyroidism patients were treated with methimazole at a starting dose of 30 mg daily, and ophthalmopathy patients were treated with high-dose intravenous methylprednisolone. TCR V-J signatures able to tell the groups apart were searched for in a discovery cohort of some 97 patients, of whom 43 had Graves' ophthalmopathy and some 60 had stable Graves' hyperthyroidism. In addition, the study compared T-cell repertoires in thyroid tissue and in blood from roughly 6 Graves' hyperthyroidism patients. The paper reports TCR Vbeta CDR3 sequencing of over 120 peripheral blood samples: 40 or so ophthalmopathy, under 85 hyperthyroidism and around 17 progressor patients. Whether ophthalmopathy could be predicted prospectively was tested in an independent validation cohort made up of 18 to 20 hyperthyroidism patients plus 17 patients who later progressed to ophthalmopathy. The approximately 95 discovery patients were divided at random into training and test sets in a 7:3 ratio. General findings and caveats noted by the study authors: Most expanded thyroid clonotypes (frequency above 0.001) were also detected in blood, suggesting blood repertoires may reflect thyroid immune responses. In validation, the model predicted progression to ophthalmopathy a median of 6.5 months before onset, with 65% to 71% sensitivity and roughly 73% specificity. No statistical method was used to fix the sample size in advance, and group allocation was not hidden from the investigators. In cross-validation, a model built on a 13 V-J signature told ophthalmopathy apart from stable hyperthyroidism with over 85% sensitivity and roughly 83% specificity, and in testing the same model reached 80%/75%.

There are a few counts of this clonotype. Its antigen is not yet known. No much larger clone is present one base from it, and per-base qualities are unavailable. The TCR beta CDR3 regions were amplified from RNA transcripts. A first-round RT-PCR of the TCR CDR3 used the HTBI primer set with the Qiagen OneStep RT-PCR kit. Libraries were constructed in a second round of multiplex PCR, after which size selection and purification were performed. Paired-end sequencing of the libraries was performed with 100 bp reads on an Illumina HiSeq2000. The authors' pipeline ran thus. SOAPnuke was used to process the raw data, throwing out any read that contained adapters or uncalled bases, had a mean Phred below 15, or lacked an exact constant-primer or identifier match. High-quality paired reads were merged using COPE v1.2.5, and each unique nucleotide sequence was defined as a clonotype. Clonotypes were aligned to IMGT TRBV, TRBD and TRBJ reference segments using MiTCR v1.1. Only V-J combinations with frequency above 0.0001, covering 99% to 99.2% of repertoires, were analysed. The TCS score was defined as the ratio of F50 (clonal expansion) to E x V (chaos), calculated using BLOSUM62-based TCRdist between CDR3 peptides within each V-J. Welch's t-statistics and random forest reduced around 520 V-J features to fewer than 15, which were used in a naive Bayes classifier (R e1071). Using fastp trimming at Q25 and MiXCR clonotype assembly, TCRdb reanalyzed the public sequencing data and kept in-frame beta chains. Rows with one shared CDR3 protein collapse into an entry with the most common genes and DNA. For this entry, the V and J calls and clone size follow TCRdb and not the study's own pipeline. This sample gives roughly 400,000 distinct CDR3 sequences in total; 15% to 17% of them show up just once. The ten largest clones represent 25% to 35% of the sample.

The hyperthyroidism patients were between 18 and 65 years old and newly diagnosed, with a disease duration of less than 2 months. Patients with uncontrolled infections, other autoimmune diseases, pregnancy or lactation were excluded. Diagnoses were established on the basis of clinical symptoms, serum thyroxine and TRAb, thyroid ultrasound, and orbital computed tomography. For progressor patients, blood was drawn at the first diagnosis of hyperthyroidism, before any ophthalmopathy symptoms had appeared. Ficoll-Paque density gradient centrifugation was used to isolate PBMCs from 9.5 to 10 ml of fresh peripheral blood. Progressor patients were initially diagnosed with Graves' hyperthyroidism and developed ophthalmopathy during follow-up. Trizol reagent was used to extract total RNA, and RNA quality was then checked on an Agilent 2100 Bioanalyzer. The germline ends are 13 bases apart after V is trimmed by 5 bases and J by 5 bases. The CDR1 and CDR2 encoded by the germline V gene (reference sequence) are DFQATT and SNEGSKA. Measured from the cysteine to the phenylalanine, the CDR3 is 13 residues long. The read is trimmed to its CDR3 DNA, 39 bases read in frame from base 1.

The specimen sequenced was blood. The chain uses TRBV20-1 and TRBJ1-5; 5 matching bases give a weak D call of TRBD1. The TCR comes from a woman under 30 with Graves' hyperthyroidism that later progressed to Graves' ophthalmopathy. The DNA sequence is given as TGCAGTGCTGTAAGGGGCAGAGATCAGCCCCAGCATTTT. Translation gives CSAVRGRDQPQHF.